One and the same sample provided the 22 T cell receptor beta chains below, sequenced in a study of blood T cell repertoires in COVID-19. Repertoires were generated with immunoSEQ multiplex PCR, while TCRdb's copy carries only in-frame clones and drops some. The sample contains 55,000 to 70,000 clones, about 88% of which appear only once. The sample taken for sequencing was peripheral blood. Source of these receptors: a woman aged 50 to 60 with active or convalescent COVID-19.

This chain connects TRBV7-9 to TRBJ1-2; tentative D call: TRBD1 (5 bases). V was clipped by 0 bases and J by 2 bases, with 16 bases between them. Per germline, CDR1 SEHNR and CDR2 FQNEAQ (reference sequence). CDR3 length: 17 amino acids. The CDR3, as DNA: TGTGCCAGCAGCTTAGCGGCGGGGCGAGATAAGAACTATGGCTACACCTTC. Translated, it gives CASSLAAGRDKNYGYTF. Based on the CDR3 plus reference TRBV7-9 and TRBJ1-2, the full variable domain is DTGVSQNPRHKITKRGQNVTFRCDPISEHNRLYWYRQTLGQGPEFLTYFQNEAQLEKSRLLSDRFSAERPKGSFSTLEIQRTEQGDSAMYLCASSLAAGRDKNYGYTFGSGTRLTVV.

This chain links TRBV12-5 with TRBJ2-3, with D maybe TRBD1 (6 bases). The germline V gene encodes CDR1 LGHNT and CDR2 FRNRAP. The CDR3 spans 15 residues. V was cut by 6 bases and J by 1 base, with 14 bases left in between. CDR3 coding DNA: TGTGCTAGTGGGTTTGGAAGGACAGGCACAGATACGCAGTATTTT. The encoded protein is CASGFGRTGTDTQYF. Drawing the rest from reference TRBV12-5 and TRBJ2-3, the complete variable domain is DARVTQTPRHKVTEMGQEVTMRCQPILGHNTVFWYRQTMMQGLELLAYFRNRAPLDDSGMPKDRFSAEMPDATLATLKIQPSEPRDSAVYFCASGFGRTGTDTQYFGPGTRLTVL.

The chain carries TRBV6-6 and TRBJ2-1, with a tentative D call TRBD1 (6 bases). The CDR3 has 14 residues. Trimming pared 5 bases from V and 6 bases from J, leaving 14 bases between. Germline V gene lookup returns CDR1 MNHNY and CDR2 SVGAGI (reference sequence). This CDR3 reads CASSTPTGINEQFF. Here the CDR3 DNA reads TGTGCCAGCAGTACCCCTACAGGGATCAATGAGCAGTTCTTC.

The J gene is TRBJ2-5, the V gene TRBV15; maybe TRBD1 (6 bases). This CDR3 contains 16 residues. Deletions cut 6 bases from V and 2 bases from J, with 19 bases between. CDR1 and CDR2 from the germline V gene are LNHNV and YYDKDF (reference sequence). The CDR3, as DNA: TGTGCCACCAGACCGAGCAGGGGTTGGGGGCAAGAGACCCAGTACTTC. This translates into CATRPSRGWGQETQYF.

J is TRBJ2-1 and V is TRBV5-5, with 9 bases that match TRBD1. In germline, CDR1 is SGHKS, CDR2 YYEKEE (reference sequence). The CDR3 is made up of 17 amino acids. V lost 0 bases to trimming and J lost 0 bases; unmatched junction nucleotides: 4. CDR3: CASSLDRGLSSYNEQFF. The CDR3 nucleotides are TGTGCCAGCAGCTTGGACAGGGGGCTTAGCTCCTACAATGAGCAGTTCTTC.

The chain is built from TRBV5-1 and TRBJ2-6, with D tentatively TRBD1 (5 bases). V was trimmed by 2 bases and J by 0 bases, leaving 21 bases between them. CDR3 length: 20 residues. Germline CDR1 is SGHRS and CDR2 is YFSETQ. DNA for the CDR3: TGCGCCAGCAGCTTCGACAGACTTGGCTATGGGGACTCTGGGGCCAACGTCCTGACTTTC. The encoded protein is CASSFDRLGYGDSGANVLTF.

The chain couples TRBV5-4 to TRBJ2-2; 11 bases fit TRBD2. This CDR3 region has 17 residues. Germline V gives CDR1 SGHNT, CDR2 YYREEE (reference sequence). V shed 4 bases, J shed 4 bases, and the junction held 9 bases outside the gene matches. The CDR3: CASSKLAGGPGTGELFF. The CDR3, as DNA: TGTGCCAGCAGCAAATTAGCGGGAGGGCCGGGCACCGGGGAGCTGTTTTTT.

The chain carries TRBV4-1 and TRBJ2-1; 9 nucleotides line up with TRBD2. From germline, CDR1 is MGHRA and CDR2 YSYEKL. The CDR3 length is 18 residues. V dropped 0 bases and J dropped 1; count of bases not matched to a gene: 7. The CDR3 sequence is CASSQEAASGISYNEQFF. CDR3 DNA: TGCGCCAGCAGCCAAGAGGCGGCTAGCGGGATATCCTACAATGAGCAGTTCTTC.

The gene calls are TRBV11-2 and TRBJ1-2; 9 nucleotides match TRBD1. Trimming removed 3 bases from V and 6 bases from J; junction bases left unmatched: 5. This CDR3 region has 14 residues. Germline CDR1 and CDR2: SGHAT and FQNNGV. The CDR3 protein is CASSLVQGANGYTF. The CDR3 DNA follows: TGTGCCAGCAGCTTGGTACAGGGGGCGAATGGCTACACCTTC.

The V gene is TRBV29-1, the J gene TRBJ2-1, with D maybe TRBD2 (6 bases). This CDR3 is 12 amino acids long. Deletions cut 5 bases from V and 7 bases from J, with 12 bases between. Germline V gene lookup returns CDR1 SQVTM and CDR2 ANQGSEA. As DNA, the CDR3 is TGCAGCGTTCCGACTAGTTGGAATGAGCAGTTCTTC. Residues: CSVPTSWNEQFF.

The rearrangement joins TRBV6-5 to TRBJ1-1; no clear D. V lost 2 bases and J lost 4, with 14 bases in between. Germline CDR1 reads MNHEY; CDR2 reads SVGAGI. There are 15 residues in the CDR3. The CDR3 DNA follows: TGTGCCAGCAGTTACCGAGCGGGATGGAGCACTGAAGCTTTCTTT. This encodes CASSYRAGWSTEAFF.

This chain links TRBV5-1 with TRBJ1-1; D is perhaps TRBD1 (6 bases). Germline CDR1 SGHRS, CDR2 YFSETQ. Trimming pared 5 bases from V and 1 base from J, leaving 18 bases between. The CDR3 runs 16 residues. For the CDR3, the DNA is TGCGCCAGCAGTCCCGACCCCAGGGGAACGAACACTGAAGCTTTCTTT. Residues: CASSPDPRGTNTEAFF.

This chain joins TRBV29-1 and TRBJ1-4; D is undetermined. Germline V gene data show CDR1 as SQVTM and CDR2 as ANQGSEA. The CDR3 extends over 14 amino acids. Trimming removed 3 bases from V and 2 bases from J, with 10 bases in between. DNA for the CDR3: TGCAGCGTTGATGAGGGTAGCACTAATGAAAAACTGTTTTTT. Amino acid sequence: CSVDEGSTNEKLFF.

The V call is TRBV30, the J call TRBJ1-5; TRBD1 matches at 9 bases. The germline gives CDR1 GTSNPN, CDR2 SVGIG (reference sequence). V trimming: 1 base; J trimming: 0 bases; junction bases outside the gene matches: 16. CDR3 length: 20 amino acids. The CDR3 sequence: CAWSGSTGTGRPYSNQPQHF. In DNA form, the CDR3 reads TGTGCCTGGAGTGGGAGTACCGGGACAGGGCGACCCTATAGCAATCAGCCCCAGCATTTT.

This chain joins TRBV27 and TRBJ2-1; 8 positions agree with TRBD2. CDR1 and CDR2 from the germline V gene are MNHEY and SMNVEV (reference sequence). V lost 4 bases, J lost 7 bases, and 9 bases stayed unmatched. CDR3 length: 15 residues. In nucleotides, the CDR3 is TGTGCCAGCAGTTGGGCGGGAGGCGACCCAAATGAGCAGTTCTTC. Protein product: CASSWAGGDPNEQFF.

The chain combines TRBV20-1 with TRBJ1-1; D not certain. Germline CDR1 and CDR2: DFQATT and SNEGSKA (reference sequence). The CDR3 sequence is 10 residues long. Between the trimmed V and J ends, which lost 5 bases and 11 bases, there was a span of 12 bases. The DNA of the CDR3 is TGCAGTGCTGAGGGCCCTAAGGCTTTCTTT. As protein: CSAEGPKAFF.

V is TRBV11-2 and J is TRBJ1-2, with D perhaps matching TRBD1 (5 bases). The CDR3 is 18 amino acids. Trimming took 3 bases from V and 3 from J, leaving 23 bases between them. Germline lookup yields CDR1 SGHAT and CDR2 FQNNGV. The CDR3 DNA sequence: TGTGCCAGCAGCTTCTTGTGGGGGACTGGGGATATGGACTATGGCTACACCTTC. This gives the protein CASSFLWGTGDMDYGYTF.

This rearrangement joins TRBV30 to TRBJ2-5; the match to TRBD2 covers 10 bases. CDR3 length: 17 amino acids. J lost 1 base, V lost 3 bases, and 11 bases had no gene match. Germline CDR1 GTSNPN, CDR2 SVGIG (reference sequence). The CDR3 bases are TGTGCCTGGAGCCAAGGACTAGCGGTTTACGTCCAAGAGACCCAGTACTTC. Its translation: CAWSQGLAVYVQETQYF.

The table lists this clone with a few counts. V gene TRBV30 combines with J gene TRBJ1-3, with D perhaps matching TRBD1 (5 bases). Trimming took 5 bases from V and 4 from J, leaving 9 bases between them. This CDR3 is 12 amino acids long. CDR1 is GTSNPN, CDR2 SVGIG, per germline (reference sequence). The CDR3 DNA is TGTGCCTGGGCGGCAGGGGGAAACACCATATATTTT. It codes for CAWAAGGNTIYF.

This clone was seen a handful of times. The J gene is TRBJ2-1, the V gene TRBV9; 7 bases fit TRBD2. V trimming: 1 base; J trimming: 8 bases; junction bases outside the gene matches: 9. This CDR3 is built from 15 residues. Germline V lookup: CDR1 SGDLS, CDR2 YYNGEE. CDR3 residues: CASSVLPGGRDEQFF. The CDR3 DNA reads as TGTGCCAGCAGCGTATTACCGGGAGGTCGTGATGAGCAGTTCTTC.

The rearrangement uses TRBV18 and TRBJ2-1; TRBD2 is a possible D gene (6 bases). V lost 6 bases, J lost 6 bases, and 27 bases lay in between. In germline, CDR1 is KGHSH, CDR2 LQKENI. The CDR3 is 18 amino acids. The CDR3 DNA is TGTGCCAGCTCTCCCCCTAGCGTGAAGGGAGGTGGTGGCAATGAGCAGTTCTTC. It encodes CASSPPSVKGGGGNEQFF.

This clone was detected only once. The chain couples TRBV13 to TRBJ1-1; maybe TRBD1 (5 bases). The CDR3 has 17 amino acids. The V and J ends lost 5 bases and 1 base respectively, with 20 bases between them. Germline loops: CDR1 PRHDT, CDR2 FYEKMQ (reference sequence). DNA for the CDR3: TGTGCCAGCAGCCCCAGCCCCGGACATTCCTGGAACACTGAAGCTTTCTTT. The encoded protein is CASSPSPGHSWNTEAFF.